The clone carrying this TCR gamma chain was seen ten or more times. Its target is not known. TCRdb's protein sequence differs at residue 7 from the translated DNA; the protein presented here follows the DNA. Vgamma9/Vdelta2+ and Vdelta2-negative gammadelta T cells were flow-sorted from PBMC for bulk sequencing. CDR1 is EGSNGY, CDR2 YDSYNSKV, per germline. The CDR3 contains 13 residues. V dropped 0 bases and J dropped 6; count of bases not matched to a gene: 5. TCRdb re-called the multiplex PCR reads via CATT. In the table there are approximately 28,000 gamma-chain clones, 3% of which are singletons. The source of the sample is a study of γδ T cells in repeated Plasmodium falciparum infection. General observations from the study: One small rural Malian village, predominantly a single ethnic group, supplied the cohort.

The clonotype comes from a pool of human donors (malaria-infected and uninfected, not separated). The sequenced material came from gamma-delta T cells from blood. The gene calls are TRGV2 and TRGJ1 or TRGJ2. TCRdb offers no J gene call, so here the DNA was matched to germline to obtain one. As DNA, the CDR3 is TGTGCCACCTGGGACGGGCAATCTTATAAGAAACTCTTT. Amino acids: CATWDGQSYKKLF.